This entry concerns a single T cell receptor beta chain. As yet, its antigen is unknown. This entry belongs to a study of beta chain features in type 1 diabetes. Study-level findings and limits: Reduced insertions and increased deletions marked VDJ junctions in type 1 diabetes patients. All four CD4+ subsets from Type 1 diabetes patients carried moderately but significantly shorter TCRB CDR3s.

Germline V CDR1 and CDR2: SGDLS, YYNGEE. Unmatched junction bases numbered 18, after V lost 0 bases and J lost 5 bases. The CDR3 contains 20 residues. Reverse transcribing all isolated RNA meant expressed TCRB transcripts were sequenced. The assay was immunoSEQ multiplex PCR, and TCRdb's table has in-frame clones only and misses some. The repertoire holds 900,000 or so clones, with 15% to 20% as singletons. Sampling consisted of one heparinised blood draw per donor, averaging around 100 mL. CD45RO/CCR7/CD25/CD127/CD95/CD27 separated CD4+ naive, central memory, regulatory and stem cell-like memory cells by sorting.

This receptor was identified in a woman between 18 and 30 years old in good health. The chain is built from TRBV9 and TRBJ2-3; the match to TRBD2 covers 10 bases. The sample consisted of naive CD4+ T cells from blood. CDR3: CASSVGASGSSRFNRDTQYF. CDR3 nucleotides: TGTGCCAGCAGCGTAGGGGCTAGCGGGAGTTCGAGATTTAATAGAGATACGCAGTATTTT.